This TCR beta chain originates from a study of response to subunit inactivated influenza vaccine. The sample holds many counts of this clonotype. One entry per CDR3 protein, called by TCRdb with MiXCR from the RT-PCR reads. The table records 600,000 to 700,000 distinct CDR3 sequences, 14% of them present only once. Trimming took 4 bases from V and 5 from J, leaving 16 bases between them. This CDR3 has 14 residues. Germline assignment: CDR1 SGHRS and CDR2 YFSETQ. This TCR derives from a man over 45 who received an inactivated influenza vaccine. The chain is built from TRBV5-1 and TRBJ2-7, with D possibly called TRBD1 or TRBD2 (6 bases each). The material sequenced was PBMCs from blood, taken 14 to 15 days before vaccination. Here the CDR3 reads CASSPGAGFNEQYF. The CDR3 DNA follows: TGCGCCAGCAGCCCGGGGGCAGGGTTCAACGAGCAGTACTTC.